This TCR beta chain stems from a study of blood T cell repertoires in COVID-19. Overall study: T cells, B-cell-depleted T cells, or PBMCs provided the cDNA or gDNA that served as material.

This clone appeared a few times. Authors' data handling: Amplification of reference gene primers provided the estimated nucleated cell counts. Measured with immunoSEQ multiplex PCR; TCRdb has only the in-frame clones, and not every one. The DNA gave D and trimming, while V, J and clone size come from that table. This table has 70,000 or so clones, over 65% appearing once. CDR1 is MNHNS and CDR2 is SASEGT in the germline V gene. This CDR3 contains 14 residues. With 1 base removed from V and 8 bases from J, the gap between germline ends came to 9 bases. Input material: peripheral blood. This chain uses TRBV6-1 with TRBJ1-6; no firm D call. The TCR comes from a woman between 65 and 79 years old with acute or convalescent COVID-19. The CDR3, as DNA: TGTGCCAGCAGTGAAGGAGTCTTCGATTCACCCCTCCACTTT. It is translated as CASSEGVFDSPLHF.